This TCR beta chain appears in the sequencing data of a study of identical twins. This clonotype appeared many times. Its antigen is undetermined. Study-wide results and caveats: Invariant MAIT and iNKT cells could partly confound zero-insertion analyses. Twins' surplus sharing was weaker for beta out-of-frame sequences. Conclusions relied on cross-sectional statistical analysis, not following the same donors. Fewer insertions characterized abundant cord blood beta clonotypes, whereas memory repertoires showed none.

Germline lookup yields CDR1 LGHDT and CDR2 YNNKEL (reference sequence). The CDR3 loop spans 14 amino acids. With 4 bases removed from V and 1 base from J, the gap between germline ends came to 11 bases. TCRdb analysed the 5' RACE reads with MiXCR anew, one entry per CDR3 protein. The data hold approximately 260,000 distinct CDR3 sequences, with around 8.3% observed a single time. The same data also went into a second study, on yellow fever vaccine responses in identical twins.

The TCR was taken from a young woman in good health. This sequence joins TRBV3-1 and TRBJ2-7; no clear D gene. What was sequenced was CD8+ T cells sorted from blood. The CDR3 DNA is TGTGCCAGCAGCCTCCCGGATAAATCCTACGAGCAGTACTTC. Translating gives CASSLPDKSYEQYF.